The 12 T cell receptor beta chains below come from one sample, sequenced in a study of Graves' ophthalmopathy and Graves' hyperthyroidism (dated by TCRdb to 2016 to 2019). The reads were generated on an Illumina HiSeq 2000. For repertoire sequencing, the TCR beta CDR3 regions were amplified from RNA transcripts. The first round of RT-PCR was done with HTBI primers and the Qiagen OneStep RT-PCR kit, and was followed by a second round of multiplex PCR, then size selection and purification. The public reads were run again by TCRdb, first through fastp at Q25 and then through MiXCR, and only productive beta chains were kept. Each record represents a unique CDR3 protein, reported with the most common genes and DNA among its rows. Across this sample there are 400,000 to 500,000 distinct CDR3 sequences, with roughly 21% seen only once. Of the sample, roughly 3% is held by the ten largest clones. Sequenced: peripheral blood. These receptor sequences come from a woman aged 18-29 years with stable Graves' hyperthyroidism. Donor details come from another sample of the same person, matched by shared clones.

This clonotype was counted between two and nine times. One junction end does not reproduce the germline sequence, and a read error may be involved. This sequence joins TRBV18 and TRBJ2-5; no clear D gene. The length of the CDR3 is 12 residues. From germline, CDR1 is KGHSH and CDR2 LQKENI. The CDR3 loop reads CAGSPPSETQYF. The CDR3 bases are TGTGCCGGCTCACCACCATCTGAGACCCAGTACTTC.

This clonotype was seen ten or more times. This chain connects TRBV6-1 to TRBJ2-5; 8 bases line up with TRBD2. Germline V gene lookup returns CDR1 MNHNS and CDR2 SASEGT. The J segment lost 3 bases and the V segment lost 7 bases, leaving 7 bases of the junction unmatched. This CDR3 has 14 amino acids. The chain's CDR3 is CASNLGTSEETQYF. The CDR3 bases are TGTGCCAGCAACCTCGGGACTAGTGAAGAGACCCAGTACTTC.

This clonotype was counted between two and nine times. V usage is TRBV24-1 and J usage is TRBJ2-4, with 7 bases aligning to TRBD1. Germline V gene sequence: CDR1 KGHDR, CDR2 SFDVKD. The V segment lost 10 bases and the J segment 6 bases; nucleotides outside the gene matches: 8. The CDR3 totals 13 residues. The CDR3 loop is CATESTGSNIQYF. Here the CDR3 DNA reads TGTGCCACGGAATCGACAGGGTCAAACATTCAGTACTTC.

This clonotype was counted many times. J is TRBJ2-7 and V is TRBV4-3; the match to TRBD1 covers 10 bases. Germline assignment: CDR1 LGHNA and CDR2 YSLEER. V was clipped by 1 base and J by 2 bases; unmatched bases: 5. This CDR3 region has 16 residues. The CDR3 bases are TGCGCCAGCAGCCAAGCTATTGGGACAGGGGCCTACGAGCAGTACTTC. This gives the protein CASSQAIGTGAYEQYF.

This clonotype occurred many times. The chain joins TRBV20-1 to TRBJ1-5; no firm D call. The germline V gene encodes CDR1 DFQATT and CDR2 SNEGSKA (reference sequence). This CDR3 is built from 13 residues. V was trimmed by 1 base and J by 0 bases, leaving 4 bases between them. The CDR3 sequence is CSARVGSNQPQHF. DNA for the CDR3: TGCAGTGCTAGAGTTGGTAGCAATCAGCCCCAGCATTTT.

This clonotype was observed at least ten times. The chain links TRBV7-2 to TRBJ1-5, with 7 bases identical to TRBD1. CDR1 and CDR2 (germline): SGHTA, FQGNSA. The CDR3 loop spans 14 amino acids. The trim removed 5 bases at V and 3 bases at J, leaving 4 bases unmatched. The CDR3 DNA sequence: TGTGCCAGCAGCCCACAGGGGCCCAATCAGCCCCAGCATTTT. Its protein is CASSPQGPNQPQHF.

This clonotype has just a few counts. This chain links TRBV6-5 with TRBJ1-2; unclear D gene. The germline gives CDR1 MNHEY, CDR2 SVGAGI. Deletions cut 0 bases from V and 8 bases from J, with 13 bases between. The CDR3 is made up of 14 amino acids. CDR3 amino acids: CASSYSIRERGYTF. The CDR3 DNA reads TGTGCCAGCAGTTACTCGATAAGGGAGCGGGGCTACACCTTC.

About this clonotype itself: This may be a read error, as it is one base from a much larger clone. This chain connects TRBV7-2 to TRBJ2-5; D is ambiguous. This CDR3 region has 14 residues. Germline CDR1 SGHTA, CDR2 FQGNSA. CDR3 sequence (DNA): TGTGCCAGCAGCTTACTAGGCTCGTCAGAGACCAAGTACTTC. This gives the protein CASSLLGSSETKYF.

This clonotype was counted a few times. The chain recombines TRBV4-1 with TRBJ2-2; D not certain. This CDR3 is 15 amino acids long. Germline CDR1 and CDR2: MGHRA and YSYEKL. V gave up 1 base and J gave up 8 bases, with 14 bases separating them. CDR3: CASSQVETPKGELFF. In DNA, the CDR3 is TGCGCCAGCAGCCAAGTGGAAACACCCAAAGGGGAGCTGTTTTTT.

The chain recombines TRBV20-1 with TRBJ1-1; the D gene is possibly TRBD1 (6 bases). Germline loops: CDR1 DFQATT, CDR2 SNEGSKA (reference sequence). CDR3 length: 13 amino acids. Trimming shortened V by 6 bases and J by 4 bases, and 15 bases separated the two germline ends. The CDR3 bases are TGCAGTGCCTCACAGGGTCTCGCCACTGAAGCTTTCTTT. As protein: CSASQGLATEAFF.

In its sample, this clonotype was seen many times. One base away lies a much larger clone, so this may be a sequencing read error. The genes are TRBV6-2 or TRBV6-3 and TRBJ2-7; no firm D call. The CDR3 is 12 amino acids. Germline V gene sequence: CDR1 MNHEY, CDR2 SVGEGT. The CDR3 coding sequence is TGTGCCAGCAGTTACAGTCCCTACGGGCAGTACTTC. Its translation is CASSYSPYGQYF.

This clonotype appeared a few times. The chain is built from TRBV2 and TRBJ2-5; TRBD1 aligns across 8 bases. This CDR3 comprises 13 residues. Germline loops: CDR1 SNHLY, CDR2 FYNNEI. The junction had 6 bases not matched to a gene; V was cut back by 7 bases and J by 5 bases. Here the CDR3 reads CASNGQGEETQYF. In DNA form, the CDR3 reads TGTGCCAGCAACGGACAGGGCGAGGAGACCCAGTACTTC.